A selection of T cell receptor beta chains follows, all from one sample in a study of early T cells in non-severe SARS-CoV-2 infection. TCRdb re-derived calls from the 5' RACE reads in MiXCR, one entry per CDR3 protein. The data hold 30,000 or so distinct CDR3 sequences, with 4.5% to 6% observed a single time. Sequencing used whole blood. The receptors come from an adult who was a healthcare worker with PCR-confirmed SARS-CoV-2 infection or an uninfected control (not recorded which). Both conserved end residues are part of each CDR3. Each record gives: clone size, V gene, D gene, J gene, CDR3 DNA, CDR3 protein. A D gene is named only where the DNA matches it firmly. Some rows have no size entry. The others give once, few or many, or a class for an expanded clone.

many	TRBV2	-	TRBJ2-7	TGTGCCTGCGTTGCGGGACAGCCTTCCTACGAGCAGTACTTC	CACVAGQPSYEQYF
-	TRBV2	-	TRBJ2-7	TGTGCCAGCACGCAGGACAACTCCTACGAGCAGTACTTC	CASTQDNSYEQYF
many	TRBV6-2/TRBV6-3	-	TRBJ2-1	TGTGCCAGCAGTAAGTCTCAGTACAATGAGCAGTTCTTC	CASSKSQYNEQFF
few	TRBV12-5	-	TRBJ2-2	-	CASGLVPQTPGSCFF
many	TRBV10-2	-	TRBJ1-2	TGCGCCAGCGTCAGGGGACCGAGCTATGGCTACACCTTC	CASVRGPSYGYTF
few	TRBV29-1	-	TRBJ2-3	TGCAGCGTTGTGGTAGCGGGCACAGATACGCAGTATTTT	CSVVVAGTDTQYF
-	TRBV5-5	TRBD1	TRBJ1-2	TGTGCCAGCAGCGAGGACAGGGCTAACTATGGCTACACCTTC	CASSEDRANYGYTF
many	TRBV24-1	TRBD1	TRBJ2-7	TGTGCCACCAGTGAACTACACAGGGGGTCCTCCTACGAGCAGTACTTC	CATSELHRGSSYEQYF
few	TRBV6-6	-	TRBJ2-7	TGTGCCAGCAGTTACTCGATTCGGACCTACGAGCAGTACTTC	CASSYSIRTYEQYF
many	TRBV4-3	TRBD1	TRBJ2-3	TGCGCCAGCAGCTATCGGACAGGGTCGGATACGCAGTATTTT	CASSYRTGSDTQYF
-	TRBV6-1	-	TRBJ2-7	TGTGCCAGCACGAGCACTACAGGGTGGTACGAGCAGTACTTC	CASTSTTGWYEQYF
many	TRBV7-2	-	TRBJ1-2	TGTGCCAGCAGCTTAGGGCAGGAAGGGGGTAGCTACACCTTC	CASSLGQEGGSYTF
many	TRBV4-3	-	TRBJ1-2	TGCGCCAGCAGCCAAGACTTGGCGACTAACTATGGCTACACCTTC	CASSQDLATNYGYTF
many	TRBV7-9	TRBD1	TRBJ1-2	TGTGCCAGCAGCTTACCCAGACAGGGTAACTATGGCTACACCTTC	CASSLPRQGNYGYTF
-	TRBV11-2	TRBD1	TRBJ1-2	TGTGCCAGCAGCTCAACAGGGGGCTCTGGCTACACCTTC	CASSSTGGSGYTF
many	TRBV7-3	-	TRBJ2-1	TGTGCCAGCAGCTTTGACCAGAATATGCAGTTCTTC	CASSFDQNMQFF
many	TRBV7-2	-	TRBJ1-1	TGTGCCAGCAGCTTATCTGCGGTGAACACTGAAGCTTTCTTT	CASSLSAVNTEAFF
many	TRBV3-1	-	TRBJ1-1	TGTGCCAGCAGCTGGGACATCCGGAACACTGAAGCTTTCTTT	CASSWDIRNTEAFF
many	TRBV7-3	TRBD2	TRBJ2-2	TGTGCCAGCAGCTTAAGGGGACTAGCGTCGGGCGGGGAGCTGTTTTTT	CASSLRGLASGGELFF
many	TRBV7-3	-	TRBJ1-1	TGTGCCAGCAGCTCGGGAGAGGTCACTGAAGCTTTCTTT	CASSSGEVTEAFF
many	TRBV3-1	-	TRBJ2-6	TGTGCCAGCAGCCAAGCAGGGGCTGGGGCCAACGTCCTGACTTTC	CASSQAGAGANVLTF
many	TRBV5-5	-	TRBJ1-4	TGTGCCAGCAGCTTGACAGCAACTAATGAAAAACTGTTTTTT	CASSLTATNEKLFF
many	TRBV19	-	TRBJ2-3	TGTGCCAGTAGTACTACTAGCACAGATACGCAGTATTTT	CASSTTSTDTQYF
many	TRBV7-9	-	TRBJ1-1	TGTGCCAGCAGCTTAGTTGTTCCGGGGGCTATCGAAGCTTTCTTT	CASSLVVPGAIEAFF
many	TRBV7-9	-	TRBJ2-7	TGTGCCAGCAGCTTAGAGCCTGGGGGAGAGCAGTACTTC	CASSLEPGGEQYF
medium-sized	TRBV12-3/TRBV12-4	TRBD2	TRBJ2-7	TGTGCCAGCAGCCCAGGGACTAGCGGGGGGTCTTACACCTACGAGCAGTACTTC	CASSPGTSGGSYTYEQYF
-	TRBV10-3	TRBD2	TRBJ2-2	TGTGCCATCAGTGCCAACCCGGGGGGTACCGGGGAGCTGTTTTTT	CAISANPGGTGELFF
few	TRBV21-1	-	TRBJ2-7	TGTGCCAGCAGCAAAGCGGGACAGGGATCCTACGAGCAGTACTTC	CASSKAGQGSYEQYF
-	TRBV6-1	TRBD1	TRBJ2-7	TGTGCCAGCAGTGAAGCCACGGGACAGGGAGGGTACGAGCAGTACTTC	CASSEATGQGGYEQYF
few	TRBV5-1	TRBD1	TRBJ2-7	TGCGCCAGCAGTTACACCGGGACAGGGGGATACGAGCAGTACTTC	CASSYTGTGGYEQYF
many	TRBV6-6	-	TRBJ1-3	TGTGCCAGCAGAGACACAGGCTCTGGAAACACCATATATTTT	CASRDTGSGNTIYF
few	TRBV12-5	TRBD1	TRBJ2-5	TGTGCTAGTGGTTTGGCGGGACAGGGGCGGAAGACCCAGTACTTC	CASGLAGQGRKTQYF
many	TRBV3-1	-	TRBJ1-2	TGTGCCAGCAGCCAGGCTCCCAATGGCTACACCTTC	CASSQAPNGYTF
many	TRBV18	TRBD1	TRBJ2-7	TGTGCCAGCTCAGCATCACAGGGGGCGCGAGAGCAGTACTTC	CASSASQGAREQYF
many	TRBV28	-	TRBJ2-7	TGTGCCAGCAGCGCGGAAAACAGGTATAAGTACTTC	CASSAENRYKYF
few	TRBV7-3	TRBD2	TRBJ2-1	TGTGCCAGCAGCCTAAATAGCGGGGGGGCACGCAATGAGCAGTTCTTC	CASSLNSGGARNEQFF
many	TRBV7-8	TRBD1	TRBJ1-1	TGTGCCAGCAGCTTATGGGGACAGGGGACAAAGAACACTGAAGCTTTCTTT	CASSLWGQGTKNTEAFF
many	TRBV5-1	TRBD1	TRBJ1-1	TGCGCCAGCAGCTATGGGACAGGGGGCTCGGAAGCTTTCTTT	CASSYGTGGSEAFF
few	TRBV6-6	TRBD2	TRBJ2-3	TGTGCCAGCAGTCCTGGGGCTAGCGGGGGCACAGATACGCAGTATTTT	CASSPGASGGTDTQYF
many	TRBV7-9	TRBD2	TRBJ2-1	TGTGCCAGCAGCGGTTATGGAGCGGGGGTTACACATATGAATGAGCAGTTCTTC	CASSGYGAGVTHMNEQFF
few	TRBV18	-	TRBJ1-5	TGTGCCAGCTCATTGGGAGACCGGACACAGCCCCAGCATTTT	CASSLGDRTQPQHF
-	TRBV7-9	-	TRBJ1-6	TGTGCCAGCAGCTTATGGGATAATAATTCACCCCTCCACTTT	CASSLWDNNSPLHF
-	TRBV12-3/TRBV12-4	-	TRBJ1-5	TGTGCCAGCAACGCACAGGGCGGAGGCAATCAGCCCCAGCATTTT	CASNAQGGGNQPQHF
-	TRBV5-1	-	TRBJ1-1	TGCGCCAGCAGCTTGGGGACAGTGGACACTGAAGCTTTCTTT	CASSLGTVDTEAFF